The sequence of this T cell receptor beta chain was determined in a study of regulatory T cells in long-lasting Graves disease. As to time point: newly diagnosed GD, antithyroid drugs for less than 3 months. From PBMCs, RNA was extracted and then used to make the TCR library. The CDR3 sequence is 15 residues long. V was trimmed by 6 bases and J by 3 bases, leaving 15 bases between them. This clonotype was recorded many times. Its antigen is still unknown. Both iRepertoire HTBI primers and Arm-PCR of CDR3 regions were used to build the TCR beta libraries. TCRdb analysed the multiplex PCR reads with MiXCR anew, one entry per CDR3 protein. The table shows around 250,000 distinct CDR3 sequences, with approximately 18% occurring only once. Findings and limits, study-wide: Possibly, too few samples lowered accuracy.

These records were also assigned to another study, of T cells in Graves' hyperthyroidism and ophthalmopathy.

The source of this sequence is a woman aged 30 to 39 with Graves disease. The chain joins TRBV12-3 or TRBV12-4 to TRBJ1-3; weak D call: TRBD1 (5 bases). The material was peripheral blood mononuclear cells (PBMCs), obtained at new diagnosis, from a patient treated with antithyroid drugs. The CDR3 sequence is CASRLSGVGGNTIYF. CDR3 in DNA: TGTGCCAGCAGGCTCTCGGGGGTTGGTGGAAACACCATATATTTT.